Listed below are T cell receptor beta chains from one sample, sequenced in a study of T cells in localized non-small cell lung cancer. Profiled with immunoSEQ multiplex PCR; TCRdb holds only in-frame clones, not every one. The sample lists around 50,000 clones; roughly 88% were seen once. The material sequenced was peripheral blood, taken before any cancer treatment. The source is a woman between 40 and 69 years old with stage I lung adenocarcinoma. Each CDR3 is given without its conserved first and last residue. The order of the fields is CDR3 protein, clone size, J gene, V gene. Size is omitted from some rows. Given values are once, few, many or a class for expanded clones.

CDR3aa: ASSLGGQGQAVF
abundance: NA
j_gene: TRBJ2-7
v_gene: TRBV9

CDR3aa: ASRSGTGVWNQPQH
abundance: NA
j_gene: TRBJ1-5
v_gene: TRBV19

CDR3aa: SVAAGSLKTEAF
abundance: few
j_gene: TRBJ1-1
v_gene: TRBV29-1

CDR3aa: ASSLSSGDEKLF
abundance: NA
j_gene: TRBJ1-4
v_gene: TRBV7-2

CDR3aa: ASTNGGRGRGTEAF
abundance: NA
j_gene: TRBJ1-1
v_gene: TRBV25-1

CDR3aa: AWRRARNTEAF
abundance: NA
j_gene: TRBJ1-1
v_gene: TRBV30

CDR3aa: ASSQDAYGYT
abundance: NA
j_gene: TRBJ1-2
v_gene: TRBV4-1

CDR3aa: ASSPDRGRANEQF
abundance: NA
j_gene: TRBJ2-1
v_gene: TRBV5-6

CDR3aa: ASSLYLQTGYTEAF
abundance: NA
j_gene: TRBJ1-1
v_gene: TRBV5-8

CDR3aa: ASRKGAEGNTIY
abundance: NA
j_gene: TRBJ1-3
v_gene: TRBV5-1

CDR3aa: ASSLILTEAF
abundance: NA
j_gene: TRBJ1-1
v_gene: TRBV5-1

CDR3aa: ASSLRQGHQPQH
abundance: NA
j_gene: TRBJ1-5
v_gene: TRBV19

CDR3aa: ASSPGPGGTEAF
abundance: NA
j_gene: TRBJ1-1
v_gene: TRBV18

CDR3aa: ASRAGGTDTQY
abundance: NA
j_gene: TRBJ2-3
v_gene: TRBV6-5

CDR3aa: ASSESRARELNEQF
abundance: NA
j_gene: TRBJ2-1
v_gene: TRBV25-1

CDR3aa: ASRVGGTGFSANYGYT
abundance: NA
j_gene: TRBJ1-2
v_gene: TRBV4-3

CDR3aa: ASSTTGGGTEAF
abundance: NA
j_gene: TRBJ1-1
v_gene: TRBV7-2

CDR3aa: ASSEHGTGELF
abundance: NA
j_gene: TRBJ2-2
v_gene: TRBV6-4

CDR3aa: ASSFVQGEGYT
abundance: NA
j_gene: TRBJ1-2
v_gene: TRBV27

CDR3aa: ASSEGGLNTEAF
abundance: NA
j_gene: TRBJ1-1
v_gene: TRBV5-6

CDR3aa: ASRRLAGGDTQY
abundance: NA
j_gene: TRBJ2-3
v_gene: TRBV19

CDR3aa: ASSLEGQRNTEAF
abundance: NA
j_gene: TRBJ1-1
v_gene: TRBV7-6

CDR3aa: ASSDPYPSANTGELF
abundance: NA
j_gene: TRBJ2-2
v_gene: TRBV2

CDR3aa: ASSVAGRGHTGELF
abundance: once
j_gene: TRBJ2-2
v_gene: TRBV9

CDR3aa: ASSESFTRGVYGYT
abundance: NA
j_gene: TRBJ1-2
v_gene: TRBV6-1

CDR3aa: ASSETDSYNSPLH
abundance: NA
j_gene: TRBJ1-6
v_gene: TRBV6-1

CDR3aa: ASSDRNGNTIY
abundance: NA
j_gene: TRBJ1-3
v_gene: TRBV7-3

CDR3aa: ASSESWDTQY
abundance: NA
j_gene: TRBJ2-3
v_gene: TRBV10-1

CDR3aa: AWRSNTEAF
abundance: few
j_gene: TRBJ1-1
v_gene: TRBV30

CDR3aa: ASGDRGTPTDTQY
abundance: NA
j_gene: TRBJ2-3
v_gene: TRBV27

CDR3aa: AISESRGDNQPQH
abundance: NA
j_gene: TRBJ1-5
v_gene: TRBV10-3

CDR3aa: SLRAGNTIY
abundance: NA
j_gene: TRBJ1-3
v_gene: TRBV29-1

CDR3aa: ASSLYGRGADTQY
abundance: NA
j_gene: TRBJ2-3
v_gene: TRBV27

CDR3aa: ASSLQGDHGYT
abundance: NA
j_gene: TRBJ1-2
v_gene: TRBV6-6

CDR3aa: ASSTGTDTQY
abundance: NA
j_gene: TRBJ2-3
v_gene: TRBV6-5

CDR3aa: ASSPPYRDRDST
abundance: few
j_gene: TRBJ1-2
v_gene: TRBV18

CDR3aa: ASIGTGQNTEAF
abundance: NA
j_gene: TRBJ1-1
v_gene: TRBV2

CDR3aa: AWGTGGQPQH
abundance: NA
j_gene: TRBJ1-5
v_gene: TRBV30

CDR3aa: ASSLDGNYGYT
abundance: NA
j_gene: TRBJ1-2
v_gene: TRBV28

CDR3aa: ASAEGGLNQPQH
abundance: NA
j_gene: TRBJ1-5
v_gene: TRBV2

CDR3aa: ASSVGTGPDMTF
abundance: NA
j_gene: TRBJ1-1
v_gene: TRBV28